Presented here are 20 T cell receptor beta chains from one specimen sequenced in a study of early T cells in non-severe SARS-CoV-2 infection. From the 5' RACE reads, TCRdb called clonotypes with MiXCR, one entry per CDR3 protein. The sample has some 66,000 distinct CDR3 sequences, 13% seen once; the top ten hold 4.5% to 6.5%. Sequenced sample: whole blood. These receptors all come from an adult who was a healthcare worker with PCR-confirmed SARS-CoV-2 infection or an uninfected control (not recorded which).

Judged by abundance, this clonotype is medium-sized. The J gene is TRBJ1-5, the V gene TRBV5-5; 9 bases line up with TRBD1. Germline loops: CDR1 SGHKS, CDR2 YYEKEE (reference sequence). The CDR3 extends over 14 amino acids. V lost 4 bases to trimming and J lost 4 bases; unmatched junction nucleotides: 3. CDR3 region: CASSLTGGNQPQHF. The CDR3, as DNA: TGTGCCAGCAGCCTGACAGGGGGTAATCAGCCCCAGCATTTT.

The V gene is TRBV29-1, the J gene TRBJ1-1; unclear D gene. Germline V gene lookup returns CDR1 SQVTM and CDR2 ANQGSEA. CDR3 length equals 11 residues. V was cut by 3 bases and J by 4 bases, with 6 bases left in between. The CDR3 region is CSVEVGTEAFF. CDR3 coding DNA: TGCAGCGTTGAGGTTGGCACTGAAGCTTTCTTT. The full variable domain, its missing parts supplied by reference TRBV29-1 and TRBJ1-1, is SAVISQKPSRDICQRGTSLTIQCQVDSQVTMMFWYRQQPGQSLTLIATANQGSEATYESGFVIDKFPISRPNLTFSTLTVSNMSPEDSSIYLCSVEVGTEAFFGQGTRLTVV.

The gene calls are TRBV6-2 or TRBV6-3 and TRBJ1-1, with D hard to call. V lost 6 bases and J 0 bases, leaving 17 bases between the germline ends. CDR1 is MNHEY, CDR2 SVGEGT, per germline. The CDR3 covers 16 residues. The CDR3 DNA sequence: TGTGCCAGCAGAAAATGGGCCTCCCCCATGAACACTGAAGCTTTCTTT. It yields the protein CASRKWASPMNTEAFF.

This clonotype came up many times. The rearrangement joins TRBV2 to TRBJ1-2; D is unclear. Trimming cost V 6 bases and J 1 base, with 9 bases left between them. Germline CDR1 SNHLY, CDR2 FYNNEI. The CDR3 sequence is 13 residues long. CDR3 loop: CASRGSFNYGYTF. The CDR3 DNA reads as TGTGCCAGCAGGGGGAGTTTTAACTATGGCTACACCTTC.

The chain is built from TRBV29-1 and TRBJ2-7, with D perhaps matching TRBD2 (6 bases). Trimming took 3 bases from V and 5 from J, leaving 11 bases between them. The germline V gene has CDR1 SQVTM and CDR2 ANQGSEA. This CDR3 is built from 12 residues. CDR3 protein: CSVDRGGNEQYF. The DNA for the CDR3 is TGCAGCGTTGATCGCGGAGGGAACGAGCAGTACTTC.

This clonotype was picked up many times. This sequence joins TRBV7-2 and TRBJ2-7; 11 bases agree with TRBD2. The V and J ends lost 5 bases and 3 bases, in that order; junction bases with no gene match: 6. This CDR3 has 15 residues. The germline gives CDR1 SGHTA, CDR2 FQGNSA. The CDR3 DNA is TGTGCCAGCAGCCGAACCGGGACTAGCGGCTACGAGCAGTACTTC. Translating it yields CASSRTGTSGYEQYF.

This clonotype was seen at least ten times. V is TRBV6-1 and J is TRBJ2-1; 8 bases map to TRBD1. This CDR3 spans 15 amino acids. CDR1 MNHNS and CDR2 SASEGT come from the germline V gene. With V trimmed by 6 bases and J by 0 bases, 4 bases remained unmatched. The CDR3 nucleotides read TGTGCCAGCAGGGGACAGGTTTACTCCTACAATGAGCAGTTCTTC. Translation gives CASRGQVYSYNEQFF.

The chain links TRBV7-6 to TRBJ2-2, with D perhaps being TRBD1 or TRBD2 (5 bases each). Trimming removed 7 bases from V and 5 bases from J, with 14 bases in between. The CDR3 spans 14 residues. CDR1 is SGHVS and CDR2 is FNYEAQ in the germline V gene. CDR3 sequence: CASISTAVTGELFF. The CDR3 coding sequence is TGTGCCAGCATCTCGACAGCGGTTACCGGGGAGCTGTTTTTT.

The chain links TRBV5-1 to TRBJ2-5; D is perhaps TRBD2 (5 bases). Germline V gene data show CDR1 as SGHRS and CDR2 as YFSETQ. The CDR3 contains 14 residues. With 1 base removed from V and 1 base from J, the gap between germline ends came to 8 bases. The CDR3 region is CASSLLSGQETQYF. The CDR3 region has the DNA TGCGCCAGCAGCTTGTTAAGCGGCCAAGAGACCCAGTACTTC.

This clonotype was detected only a few times. The J gene is TRBJ2-5, the V gene TRBV29-1; D may be TRBD1 or TRBD2 (6 bases each). The CDR3 length is 11 residues. The germline CDR1 and CDR2 sequences are SQVTM and ANQGSEA. V was clipped by 8 bases and J by 5 bases, with 12 bases between them. The CDR3 here is CSWGAGETQYF. DNA for the CDR3: TGCAGCTGGGGGGCCGGGGAGACCCAGTACTTC.

The genes are TRBV11-2 and TRBJ2-1; D might be TRBD1 or TRBD2, each matching 5 bases. This CDR3 is 17 amino acids long. In germline, CDR1 is SGHAT, CDR2 FQNNGV. The V end lost 4 bases, the J end lost 9 bases, and 25 bases lay between the germline ends. The CDR3 region is CASSSWTGASRLREQFF. DNA of the CDR3: TGTGCCAGCAGCTCTTGGACCGGGGCTAGCAGGCTGCGTGAGCAGTTCTTC.

This clonotype has more than one count but fewer than ten. This sequence joins TRBV12-5 and TRBJ2-7, with 12 positions matching TRBD2. The CDR3 sequence is 16 residues long. J lost 2 bases, V lost 5 bases, and 7 bases had no gene match. Per the germline V gene, CDR1 is LGHNT and CDR2 is FRNRAP. The CDR3 region has the DNA TGTGCTAGTGGTCCCCGCGGACTAGCGGGAACCTACGAGCAGTACTTC. Protein: CASGPRGLAGTYEQYF.

A few counts support this clonotype. The chain couples TRBV12-5 to TRBJ2-3, with 11 positions matching TRBD1. J was trimmed by 5 bases and V by 6 bases; bases with no gene match: 7. The length of the CDR3 is 15 residues. The germline V gene encodes CDR1 LGHNT and CDR2 FRNRAP. CDR3 residues: CASGSGQGARDTQYF. CDR3 nucleotides: TGTGCTAGTGGATCTGGACAGGGGGCGAGAGATACGCAGTATTTT.

The chain links TRBV4-2 to TRBJ1-2, with D uncertain. Germline V gives CDR1 LGHNA, CDR2 YNFKEQ. The CDR3 is 14 amino acids. V lost 3 bases and J lost 4, with 12 bases in between. The CDR3 loop is CASSQVTVAYGYTF. CDR3 nucleotides: TGTGCCAGCAGCCAGGTTACAGTCGCCTATGGCTACACCTTC.

The rearrangement uses TRBV6-2 or TRBV6-3 and TRBJ2-3, with 11 bases that match TRBD2. In germline, CDR1 is MNHEY, CDR2 SVGEGT. CDR3 length: 18 residues. The ends lost 2 bases at V and 2 bases at J; junction bases unmatched: 9. The CDR3 region has the DNA TGTGCCAGCAGTTACGACATGCCGGGACTAGCGGTCACAGATACGCAGTATTTT. It specifies CASSYDMPGLAVTDTQYF.

This clonotype appeared many times. The chain carries TRBV19 and TRBJ1-2; 12 positions match TRBD1. Germline values: CDR1 LNHDA, CDR2 SQIVND (reference sequence). The CDR3 loop spans 14 amino acids. V lost 3 bases and J lost 11; bases outside the gene matches: 7. CDR3 DNA: TGTGCCAGTAGTATCCCGGGGACAGGGGGCGCTTACACCTTC. Translated, it gives CASSIPGTGGAYTF. The full variable domain, rest sourced from reference TRBV19 and TRBJ1-2, is DGGITQSPKYLFRKEGQNVTLSCEQNLNHDAMYWYRQDPGQGLRLIYYSQIVNDFQKGDIAEGYSVSREKKESFPLTVTSAQKNPTAFYLCASSIPGTGGAYTFGSGTRLTVV.

This chain uses TRBV28 with TRBJ1-6; TRBD1 matches at 9 bases. Looked up from germline, CDR1 is MDHEN and CDR2 is SYDVKM. The CDR3 covers 14 residues. J was trimmed by 5 bases and V by 6 bases; bases with no gene match: 2. The CDR3: CASRGQGNNSPLHF. CDR3 nucleotide sequence: TGTGCCAGCAGGGGACAGGGTAATAATTCACCCCTCCACTTT.

The chain joins TRBV29-1 to TRBJ2-7; TRBD1 matches 8 bases. Trimming at V came to 5 bases and at J to 5 bases, leaving 5 bases not matched to a gene. The CDR3 extends over 12 amino acids. Germline V CDR1 and CDR2: SQVTM, ANQGSEA. In nucleotides, the CDR3 is TGCAGCGTTATGGGACAGGCGGACGAGCAGTACTTC. Translation gives CSVMGQADEQYF.

This clonotype showed up many times. Germline is not matched at one junction end, which may reflect a read error. The CDR3 here is CASSEVSGQIFF. CDR3 DNA sequence: TGTGCCAGCAGCGAGGTATCGGGACAGATCTTCTTC. The chain carries TRBV7-9 and TRBJ2-7; 7 bases fit TRBD1. There are 12 residues in the CDR3. CDR1 is SEHNR and CDR2 is FQNEAQ in the germline V gene (reference sequence).

The chain uses TRBV12-3 or TRBV12-4 and TRBJ2-2; 7 positions match TRBD1. V lost 5 bases, J lost 5 bases, and 2 bases stayed unmatched. This CDR3 comprises 13 residues. CDR3: CASSTTGTGELFF. CDR3 bases: TGTGCCAGCAGTACGACAGGGACCGGGGAGCTGTTTTTT.